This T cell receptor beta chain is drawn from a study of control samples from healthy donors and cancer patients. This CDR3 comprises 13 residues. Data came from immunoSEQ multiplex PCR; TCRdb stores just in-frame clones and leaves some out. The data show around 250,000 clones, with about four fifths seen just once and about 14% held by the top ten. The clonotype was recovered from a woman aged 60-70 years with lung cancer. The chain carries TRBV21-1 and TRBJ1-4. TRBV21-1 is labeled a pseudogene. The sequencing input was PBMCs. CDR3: CAGGGTRNEKLFF. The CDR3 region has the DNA TGTGCCGGAGGGGGGACCCGTAATGAAAAACTGTTTTTT.